The source of this T cell receptor (beta chain) is a study of T cell repertoires in cytomegalovirus infection. The wider study: Both recently identified HLA-C-restricted and well-studied HLA-B-restricted CMV epitopes were used in the study. Signatures in public TCR beta sequences pointed to both CMV infection and matching HLA type.

TCRdb reanalysed the reads using MiXCR and keeps one entry per CDR3 protein. Of about half a million distinct CDR3 sequences detected, roughly a third appear once; the ten largest clones hold roughly 17%. This clonotype was observed many times. The antigen is unknown. From germline, CDR1 is SGHTA and CDR2 FQGNSA. V lost 5 bases, J lost 3 bases, and 16 bases lay in between. The CDR3 has 15 residues. Findings and limits, study-wide: Summed public TCR beta family frequency identified CMV carriers bearing the relevant HLA.

The sequence was collected from a human donor in good health (CMV status not recorded). Some clones in this sample may be carry-over from other donors' samples. The sequences come from cultured PBMCs, collected from culture after CMV antigen stimulation. This chain connects TRBV7-2 to TRBJ1-2, with TRBD1 as a possible D gene (6 bases). In DNA form, the CDR3 reads TGTGCCAGCAGCCCCCGAACAGGGTTCGACTATGGCTACACCTTC. This sequence encodes CASSPRTGFDYGYTF.